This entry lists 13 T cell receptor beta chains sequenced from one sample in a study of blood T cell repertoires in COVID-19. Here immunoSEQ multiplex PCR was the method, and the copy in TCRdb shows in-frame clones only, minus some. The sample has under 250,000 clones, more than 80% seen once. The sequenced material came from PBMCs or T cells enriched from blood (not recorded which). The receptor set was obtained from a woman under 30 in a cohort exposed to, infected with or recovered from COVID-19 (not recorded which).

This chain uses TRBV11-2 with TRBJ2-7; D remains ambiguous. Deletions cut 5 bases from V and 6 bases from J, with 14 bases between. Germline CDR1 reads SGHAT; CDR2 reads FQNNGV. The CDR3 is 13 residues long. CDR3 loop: CASSPAEWAEQYF. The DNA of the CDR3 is TGTGCCAGCAGCCCAGCTGAGTGGGCCGAGCAGTACTTC.

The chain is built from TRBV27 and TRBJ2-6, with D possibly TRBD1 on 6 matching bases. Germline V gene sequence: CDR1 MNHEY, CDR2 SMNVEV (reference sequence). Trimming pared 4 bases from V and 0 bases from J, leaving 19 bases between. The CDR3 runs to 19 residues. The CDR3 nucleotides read TGTGCCAGCAGTTCTAGAAAGAGGACAGACTTCTCTGGGGCCAACGTCCTGACTTTC. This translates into CASSSRKRTDFSGANVLTF.

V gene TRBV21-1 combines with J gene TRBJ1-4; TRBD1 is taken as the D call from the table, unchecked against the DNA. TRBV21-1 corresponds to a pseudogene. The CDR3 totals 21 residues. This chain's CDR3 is CASTTPSPGQHTGSTNEKLFF. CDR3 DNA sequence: TGTGCCAGCACTACTCCGAGCCCGGGACAGCATACTGGCTCAACTAATGAAAAACTGTTTTTT.

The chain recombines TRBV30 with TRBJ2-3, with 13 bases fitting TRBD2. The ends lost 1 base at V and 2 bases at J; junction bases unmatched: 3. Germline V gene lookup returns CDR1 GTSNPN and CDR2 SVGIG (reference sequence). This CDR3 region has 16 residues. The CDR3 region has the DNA TGTGCCTGGAGTGGGACTAGCGGGGGCAACACAGATACGCAGTATTTT. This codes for CAWSGTSGGNTDTQYF.

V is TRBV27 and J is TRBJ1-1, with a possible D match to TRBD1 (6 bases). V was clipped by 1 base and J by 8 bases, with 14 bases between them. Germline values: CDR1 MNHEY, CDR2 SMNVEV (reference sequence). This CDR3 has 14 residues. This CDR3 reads CASSLYGGQGEAFF. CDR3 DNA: TGTGCCAGCAGTTTATACGGGGGGCAAGGAGAAGCTTTCTTT.

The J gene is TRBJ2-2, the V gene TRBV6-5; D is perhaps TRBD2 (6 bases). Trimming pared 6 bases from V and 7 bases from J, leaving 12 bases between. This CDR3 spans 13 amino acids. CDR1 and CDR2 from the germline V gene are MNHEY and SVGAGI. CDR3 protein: CASRRDSYGELFF. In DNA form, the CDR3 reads TGTGCCAGCAGGCGGGACTCTTACGGGGAGCTGTTTTTT.

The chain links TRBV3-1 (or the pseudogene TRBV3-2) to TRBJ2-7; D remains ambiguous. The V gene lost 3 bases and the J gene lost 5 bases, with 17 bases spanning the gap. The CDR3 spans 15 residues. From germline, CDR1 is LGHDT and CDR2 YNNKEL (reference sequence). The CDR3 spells CASSHPPPRGDEQYF. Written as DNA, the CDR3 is TGTGCCAGCAGCCACCCCCCGCCTAGAGGTGACGAGCAGTACTTC.

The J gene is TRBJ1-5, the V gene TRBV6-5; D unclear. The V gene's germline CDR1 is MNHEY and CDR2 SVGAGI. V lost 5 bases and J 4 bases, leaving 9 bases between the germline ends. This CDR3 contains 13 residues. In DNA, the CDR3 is TGTGCCAGCAGTACGATGAGAAATCAGCCCCAGCATTTT. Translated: CASSTMRNQPQHF.

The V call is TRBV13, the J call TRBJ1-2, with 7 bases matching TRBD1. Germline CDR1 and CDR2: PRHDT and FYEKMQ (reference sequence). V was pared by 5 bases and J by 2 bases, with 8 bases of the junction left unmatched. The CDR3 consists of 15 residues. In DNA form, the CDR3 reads TGTGCCAGCAGCCAAAGGACAGGAGAAAACTATGGCTACACCTTC. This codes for CASSQRTGENYGYTF.

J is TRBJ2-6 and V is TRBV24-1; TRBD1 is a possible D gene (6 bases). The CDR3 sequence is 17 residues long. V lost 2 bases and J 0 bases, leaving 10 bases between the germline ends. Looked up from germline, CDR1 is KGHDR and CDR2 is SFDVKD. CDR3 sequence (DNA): TGTGCCACCAGTGATTCTGCGGACAGCTCTGGGGCCAACGTCCTGACTTTC. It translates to CATSDSADSSGANVLTF.

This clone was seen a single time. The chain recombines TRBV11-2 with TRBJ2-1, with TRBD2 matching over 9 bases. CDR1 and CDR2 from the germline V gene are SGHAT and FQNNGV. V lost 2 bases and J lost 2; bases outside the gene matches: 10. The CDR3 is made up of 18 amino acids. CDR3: CASSLPLTSGPTYNEQFF. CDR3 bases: TGTGCCAGCAGCTTACCCCTTACTAGCGGGCCCACCTACAATGAGCAGTTCTTC.

The DNA for the CDR3 is TGCAGCGGAACCGATAGCGGAGTCGGCACAGATACGCAGTATTTT. This translates into CSGTDSGVGTDTQYF. The J gene is TRBJ2-3, the V gene TRBV29-1; weak D call: TRBD2 (6 bases). The ends were cut back, 7 bases at V and 1 base at J, with 18 bases in the middle. Germline-derived CDR1 and CDR2 are SQVTM and ANQGSEA. CDR3 length: 15 residues.

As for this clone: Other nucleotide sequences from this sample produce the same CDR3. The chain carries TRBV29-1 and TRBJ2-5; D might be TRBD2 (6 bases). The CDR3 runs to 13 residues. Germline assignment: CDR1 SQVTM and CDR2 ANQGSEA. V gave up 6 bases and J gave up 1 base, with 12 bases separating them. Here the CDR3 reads CSVRRDIQETQYF. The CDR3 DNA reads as TGCAGCGTCCGGAGGGATATCCAAGAGACCCAGTACTTC.